Each of the 10 T cell receptor beta chains below was sequenced from the same sample in a study of cytomegalovirus exposure and HLA in healthy donors. The PCR had 60 Vbeta and 13 Jbeta primers. Assay used: immunoSEQ multiplex PCR; TCRdb lists only in-frame clones, some missing. Of about 180,000 clones in the sample, about 78% were seen once. Sequencing was performed on PBMCs. The receptors come from a woman between 45 and 65 years old in good health and CMV-seropositive.

The rearrangement joins TRBV7-9 to TRBJ2-3; D is ambiguous. The CDR3 totals 15 residues. The germline V and J ends were trimmed by 3 bases and 2 bases, with 12 bases remaining between them. CDR1 is SEHNR and CDR2 is FQNEAQ in the germline V gene (reference sequence). DNA for the CDR3: TGTGCCAGCAGCTTTAGAGACTTATCCACAGATACGCAGTATTTT. Protein sequence: CASSFRDLSTDTQYF.

This clone was counted a single time. The chain uses TRBV9 and TRBJ1-3; 8 positions match TRBD1. CDR3 length: 15 residues. Per the germline V gene, CDR1 is SGDLS and CDR2 is YYNGEE. J was trimmed by 6 bases and V by 3 bases; bases with no gene match: 8. The DNA for the CDR3 is TGTGCCAGCAGCGCCCTAAACAGGGGGGTAAACACCATATATTTT. It is translated as CASSALNRGVNTIYF.

This clone was observed a single time. The chain recombines TRBV15 with TRBJ1-4, with 7 nucleotides matching TRBD1. The CDR3 is 15 residues long. V shed 0 bases and J 6 bases; nucleotides not matched to a gene: 4. CDR1 and CDR2 (germline): LNHNV, YYDKDF (reference sequence). DNA for the CDR3: TGTGCCACCAGCAGAGATGCCAGGGGGGATGAAAAACTGTTTTTT. Its translation is CATSRDARGDEKLFF.

This sequence joins TRBV13 and TRBJ1-1; 8 nucleotides align to TRBD1. The length of the CDR3 is 15 residues. The germline gives CDR1 PRHDT, CDR2 FYEKMQ (reference sequence). Losses at the gene ends were 0 bases for V and 4 bases for J; bases not matched to a gene: 4. CDR3 protein: CASSLGRGRGTEAFF. Here the CDR3 DNA reads TGTGCCAGCAGCTTAGGCAGGGGGCGAGGCACTGAAGCTTTCTTT.

This chain joins TRBV6-1 and TRBJ2-3, with 9 bases identical to TRBD2. The ends lost 4 bases at V and 3 bases at J; junction bases unmatched: 8. The CDR3 is 16 residues long. CDR1 is MNHNS and CDR2 is SASEGT in the germline V gene. Here the CDR3 DNA reads TGTGCCAGCAGTGTCCCGGCGGGGGGGCCAACAGATACGCAGTATTTT. This encodes CASSVPAGGPTDTQYF.

The count of this clone is one. This sequence joins TRBV4-1 and TRBJ2-5; TRBD1 matches 8 bases. The CDR3 has 14 amino acids. Trimming took 6 bases from V and 5 from J; bases not matched to a gene: 8. The V gene's germline CDR1 is MGHRA and CDR2 YSYEKL. CDR3 residues: CASSLGQGAETQYF. The CDR3 DNA follows: TGCGCCAGCAGTCTCGGACAGGGAGCCGAGACCCAGTACTTC.

This sequence joins TRBV30 and TRBJ1-2, with D possibly being TRBD1 (5 bases). From germline, CDR1 is GTSNPN and CDR2 SVGIG (reference sequence). This CDR3 has 14 residues. V was shortened by 0 bases and J by 4 bases, with 12 bases between the two germline ends. CDR3 coding DNA: TGTGCCTGGAGTGTAGTCGAGCAGGGCTATGGCTACACCTTC. The encoded protein is CAWSVVEQGYGYTF.

V gene TRBV11-3 combines with J gene TRBJ2-5; 9 positions agree with TRBD1. The CDR3 runs to 13 residues. Per germline, CDR1 SGHNT and CDR2 YENEEA. V lost 5 bases to trimming and J lost 3 bases; unmatched junction nucleotides: 1. The CDR3 sequence is CASSTGGEETQYF. For the CDR3, the DNA is TGTGCCAGCAGCACAGGGGGCGAAGAGACCCAGTACTTC.

This clone was seen a handful of times. The chain carries TRBV7-2 and TRBJ2-3; 10 bases line up with TRBD1. Trimming took 5 bases from V and 3 from J; bases not matched to a gene: 5. Per the germline V gene, CDR1 is SGHTA and CDR2 is FQGNSA. The CDR3 sequence is 15 residues long. CDR3 sequence: CASSLAGQGTDTQYF. The CDR3 DNA sequence: TGTGCCAGCAGCCTTGCGGGACAGGGGACAGATACGCAGTATTTT.

For the CDR3, the DNA is TGTGCCAGCAGCCGGGGAAGAGGTGGCTACACCTTC. Protein product: CASSRGRGGYTF. The chain employs TRBV7-6 and TRBJ1-2, with D hard to call. V gave up 5 bases and J gave up 7 bases, with 11 bases separating them. The CDR3 is 12 amino acids. The germline V gene has CDR1 SGHVS and CDR2 FNYEAQ.